This entry features one T cell receptor (beta chain) sequence. Its antigen is still unknown. Base qualities are missing; no much larger clone stands one base away. Patients with autoimmune disease history or receiving systemic immunosuppression were excluded from the trial. Peripheral blood for TCR sequencing was collected from all dose cohorts at baseline, on cycle 4 day 1, and on cycle 7 day 1. The samples were drawn from a first-in-human, open-label, multicenter phase I dose-escalation trial of ivuxolimab. Adults with locally advanced or metastatic melanoma, renal cell, hepatocellular, or head and neck squamous cell carcinoma were enrolled in the trial. Before TCR sequencing, CD4+ T cells and CD8+ T cells were sorted from peripheral blood as separate populations. The sample originates from a study of OX40 agonist ivuxolimab in advanced cancers. In terms of the full investigation: Ivuxolimab was an agonistic, fully human IgG2 monoclonal antibody directed against OX40 (CD134), a costimulatory receptor. Partial responses occurred in three dose-escalation patients, of whom one had hepatocellular carcinoma and two had cutaneous melanoma. A male proportion of 82.7% and a mean age of around 60 years, ranging from about 23 to 79, were recorded for the dose-escalation cohort. Patients were allowed to have had prior anti-PD-1, anti-PD-L1 or anti-CTLA-4 therapy, and 30% to 40% of the dose-escalation patients had previously received checkpoint inhibitors. Of the 50 to 55 patients in dose escalation, some 20 had hepatocellular carcinoma, some 15 had melanoma, 9 had renal cell carcinoma and 9 had head and neck cancer. The paper covers the monotherapy dose-escalation part of the phase I ivuxolimab trial, which included N = 52 patients. The purpose of peripheral TCRbeta sequencing was to test whether ivuxolimab changed TCR sequence diversity and led to clonal T-cell expansion. Intravenous ivuxolimab was administered to patients every 2 weeks at six dose levels: 0.01, 0.1, 0.3, 1.5, 3 and 10 mg/kg. Study-level results and caveats: On average, CD8+ T cells showed more expanded clones than CD4+ T cells after ivuxolimab. In the 0.1-3.0 mg/kg groups, partial responders were among the patients with the lowest normalized peripheral clonal expansion, particularly in CD8+ T cells. Low levels of normalized T-cell clonal expansion were also shown by some nonresponding patients. At doses of 0.1 to 3.0 mg/kg, clonal expansion of both CD4+ and CD8+ blood T cells was observed from baseline to week 6. Antigen specificity was not determined for the clonally expanded peripheral T cells.

The CDR3 runs 13 amino acids, cysteine and phenylalanine included. The DNA shown is the 39-base CDR3, in frame from base 1. Per the germline V gene, SQVTM is the CDR1 and ANQGSEA is the CDR2. V has 5 bases trimmed and J has 4 bases trimmed; junction bases matching no gene number 5. Genomic DNA was extracted from sorted cells for sequencing of the TCRbeta CDR3 region. The immunoSEQ Assay was used for sequencing of TCRbeta CDR3 regions. This is the immuneACCESS table as TCRdb keeps it, with only in-frame sequences that have V and J called. A part of the clones is gone; compared with another copy, unresolved V genes explain less than half, and the rest is unexplained. Counted in this sample were approximately 59,000 clones; approximately 84% of them appeared once. The ten largest clones add up to about 2.1% of the sample.

The origin of this receptor is an adult with an advanced solid tumor such as melanoma, head and neck, liver or kidney cancer. Specimen: CD4+ or CD8+ T cells sorted from blood, collected in a trial of the OX40 agonist ivuxolimab. Here the chain combines TRBV29-1 and TRBJ1-3, and 7 bases in between align with TRBD1. The sequenced DNA: TGCAGCGTTTCAGACAGGGCCGGAAACACCATATATTTT. This gives the protein CSVSDRAGNTIYF.